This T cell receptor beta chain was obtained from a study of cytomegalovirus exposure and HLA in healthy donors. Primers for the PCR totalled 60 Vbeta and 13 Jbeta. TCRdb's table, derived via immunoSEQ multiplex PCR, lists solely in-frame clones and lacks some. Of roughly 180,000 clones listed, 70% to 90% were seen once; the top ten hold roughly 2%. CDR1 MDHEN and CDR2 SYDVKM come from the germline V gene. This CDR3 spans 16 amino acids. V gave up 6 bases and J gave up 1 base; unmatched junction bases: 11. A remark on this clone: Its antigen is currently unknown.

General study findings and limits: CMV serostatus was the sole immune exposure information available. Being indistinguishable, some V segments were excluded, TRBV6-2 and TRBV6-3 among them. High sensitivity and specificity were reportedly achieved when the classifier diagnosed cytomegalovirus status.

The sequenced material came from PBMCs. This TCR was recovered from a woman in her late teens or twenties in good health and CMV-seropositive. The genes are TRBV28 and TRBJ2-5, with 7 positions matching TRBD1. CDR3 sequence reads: CASSPRQGIAQETQYF. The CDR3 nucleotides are TGTGCCAGCAGCCCACGACAGGGCATCGCCCAAGAGACCCAGTACTTC. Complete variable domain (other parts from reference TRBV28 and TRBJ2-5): DVKVTQSSRYLVKRTGEKVFLECVQDMDHENMFWYRQDPGLGLRLIYFSYDVKMKEKGDIPEGYSVSREKKERFSLILESASTNQTSMYLCASSPRQGIAQETQYFGPGTRLLVL.